Detailed here is one T cell receptor (beta chain). These data are taken from a study of control samples from healthy donors and cancer patients. The V segment lost 4 bases and the J segment 4 bases; nucleotides outside the gene matches: 4. This CDR3 has 15 residues. Germline CDR1 MRHNA, CDR2 SNTAGT. Generated by immunoSEQ multiplex PCR, the TCRdb table keeps only in-frame clones and is missing some. The top ten clones hold 7.8% of a sample with approximately 100,000 clones, 75% to 90% of them seen once. The sequence was obtained from a man aged 25-40 years in good health. The chain recombines TRBV6-4 with TRBJ1-4; 9 nucleotides match TRBD1. The sequenced material came from blood. The CDR3 here is CASSAGQGFNEKLFF. CDR3 nucleotide sequence: TGTGCCAGCAGTGCCGGACAGGGGTTTAATGAAAAACTGTTTTTT.